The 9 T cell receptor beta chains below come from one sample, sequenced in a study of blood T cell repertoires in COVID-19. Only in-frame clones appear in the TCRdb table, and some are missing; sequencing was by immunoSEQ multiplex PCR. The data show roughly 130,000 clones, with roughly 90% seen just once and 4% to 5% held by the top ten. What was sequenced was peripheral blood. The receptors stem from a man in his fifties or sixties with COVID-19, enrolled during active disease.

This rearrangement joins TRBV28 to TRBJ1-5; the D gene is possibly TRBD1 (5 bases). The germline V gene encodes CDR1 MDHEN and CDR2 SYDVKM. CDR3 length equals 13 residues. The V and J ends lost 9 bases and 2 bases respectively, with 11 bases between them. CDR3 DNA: TGTGCCAGAATAGGGGCAGGCAATCAGCCCCAGCATTTT. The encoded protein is CARIGAGNQPQHF. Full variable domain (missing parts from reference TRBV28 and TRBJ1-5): DVKVTQSSRYLVKRTGEKVFLECVQDMDHENMFWYRQDPGLGLRLIYFSYDVKMKEKGDIPEGYSVSREKKERFSLILESASTNQTSMYLCARIGAGNQPQHFGDGTRLSIL.

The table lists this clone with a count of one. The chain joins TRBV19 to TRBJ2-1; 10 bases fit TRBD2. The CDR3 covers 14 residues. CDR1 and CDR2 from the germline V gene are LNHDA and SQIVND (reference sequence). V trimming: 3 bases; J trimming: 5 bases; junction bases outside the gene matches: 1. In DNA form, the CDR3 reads TGTGCCAGTAGTATTCTAGCGGGAGACAATGAGCAGTTCTTC. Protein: CASSILAGDNEQFF.

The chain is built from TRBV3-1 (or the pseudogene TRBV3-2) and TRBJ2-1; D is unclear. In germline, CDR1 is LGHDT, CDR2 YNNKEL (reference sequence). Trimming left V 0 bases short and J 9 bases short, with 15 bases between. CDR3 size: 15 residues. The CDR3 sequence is CASSQDSWQVGEQFF. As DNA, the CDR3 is TGTGCCAGCAGCCAAGATTCATGGCAGGTTGGTGAGCAGTTCTTC.

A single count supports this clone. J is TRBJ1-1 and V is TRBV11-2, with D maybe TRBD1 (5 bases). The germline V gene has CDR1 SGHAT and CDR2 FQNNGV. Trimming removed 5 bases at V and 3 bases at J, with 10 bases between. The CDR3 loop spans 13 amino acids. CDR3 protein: CASSLAGYTEAFF. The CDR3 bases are TGTGCCAGCAGCCTCGCAGGGTACACTGAAGCTTTCTTT.

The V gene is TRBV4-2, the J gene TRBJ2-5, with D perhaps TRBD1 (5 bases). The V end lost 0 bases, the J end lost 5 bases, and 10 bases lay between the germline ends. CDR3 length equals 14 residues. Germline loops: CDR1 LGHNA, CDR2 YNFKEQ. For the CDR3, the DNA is TGTGCCAGCAGCCAAGATCCAGCAGGGGAGACCCAGTACTTC. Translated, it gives CASSQDPAGETQYF.

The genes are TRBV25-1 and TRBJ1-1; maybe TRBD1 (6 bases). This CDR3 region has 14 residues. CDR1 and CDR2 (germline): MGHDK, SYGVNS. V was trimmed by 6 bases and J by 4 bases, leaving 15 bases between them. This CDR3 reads CASRARWGRTEAFF. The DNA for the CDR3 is TGTGCCAGCAGGGCTAGGTGGGGGCGCACTGAAGCTTTCTTT.

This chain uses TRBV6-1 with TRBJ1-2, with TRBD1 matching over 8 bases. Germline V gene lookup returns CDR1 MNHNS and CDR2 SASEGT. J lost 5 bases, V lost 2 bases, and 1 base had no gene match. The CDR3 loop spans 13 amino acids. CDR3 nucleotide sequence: TGTGCCAGCAGTGAAACAGGGGGTTATGGCTACACCTTC. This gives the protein CASSETGGYGYTF.

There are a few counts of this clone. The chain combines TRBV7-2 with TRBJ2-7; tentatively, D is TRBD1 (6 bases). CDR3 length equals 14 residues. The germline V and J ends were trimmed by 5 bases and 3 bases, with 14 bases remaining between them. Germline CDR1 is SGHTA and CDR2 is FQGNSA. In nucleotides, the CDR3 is TGTGCCAGCAGCAACCACAGGGAGCTCTACGAGCAGTACTTC. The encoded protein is CASSNHRELYEQYF. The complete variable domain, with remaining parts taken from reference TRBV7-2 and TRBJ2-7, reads GAGVSQSPSNKVTEKGKDVELRCDPISGHTALYWYRQSLGQGLEFLIYFQGNSAPDKSGLPSDRFSAERTGGSVSTLTIQRTQQEDSAVYLCASSNHRELYEQYFGPGTRLTVT.

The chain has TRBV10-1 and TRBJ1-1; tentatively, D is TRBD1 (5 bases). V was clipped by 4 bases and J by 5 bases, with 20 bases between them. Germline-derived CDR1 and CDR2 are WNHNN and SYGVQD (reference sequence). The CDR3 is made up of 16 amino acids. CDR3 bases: TGCGCCAGCAGTGGAGCTCTGGGCAGGGCTGGGACTGAAGCTTTCTTT. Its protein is CASSGALGRAGTEAFF.